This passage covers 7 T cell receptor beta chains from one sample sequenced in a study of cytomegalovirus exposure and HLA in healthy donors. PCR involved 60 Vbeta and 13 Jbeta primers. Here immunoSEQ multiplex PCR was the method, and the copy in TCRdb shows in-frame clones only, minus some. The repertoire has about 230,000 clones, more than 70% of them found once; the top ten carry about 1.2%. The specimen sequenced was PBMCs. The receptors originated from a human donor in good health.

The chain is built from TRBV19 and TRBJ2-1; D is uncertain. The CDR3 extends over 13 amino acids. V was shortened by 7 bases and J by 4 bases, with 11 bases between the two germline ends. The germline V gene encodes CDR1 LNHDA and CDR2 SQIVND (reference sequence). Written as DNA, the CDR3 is TGTGCCAGTATCGGCGGTTTGTACAATGAGCAGTTCTTC. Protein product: CASIGGLYNEQFF.

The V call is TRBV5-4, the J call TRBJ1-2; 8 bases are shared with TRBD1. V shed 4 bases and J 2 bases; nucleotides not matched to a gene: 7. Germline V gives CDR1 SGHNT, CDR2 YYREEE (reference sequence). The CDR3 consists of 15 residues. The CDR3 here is CASSSQDRENYGYTF. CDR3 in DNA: TGTGCCAGCAGCAGCCAGGACAGGGAGAACTATGGCTACACCTTC. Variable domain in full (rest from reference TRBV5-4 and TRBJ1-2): ETGVTQSPTHLIKTRGQQVTLRCSSQSGHNTVSWYQQALGQGPQFIFQYYREEENGRGNFPPRFSGLQFPNYSSELNVNALELDDSALYLCASSSQDRENYGYTFGSGTRLTVV.

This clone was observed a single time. CDR3 in DNA: TGTGCCAGCAGCTCACGCCCCTCTAGCGTGTATCCCGGGGAGCTGTTTTTT. Protein sequence: CASSSRPSSVYPGELFF. The chain has TRBV7-8 and TRBJ2-2; TRBD2 might be the D (6 bases). V dropped 4 bases and J dropped 6 bases, with 21 bases sitting between them. This CDR3 has 17 amino acids. Germline V gene data show CDR1 as SGHVS and CDR2 as FQNEAQ.

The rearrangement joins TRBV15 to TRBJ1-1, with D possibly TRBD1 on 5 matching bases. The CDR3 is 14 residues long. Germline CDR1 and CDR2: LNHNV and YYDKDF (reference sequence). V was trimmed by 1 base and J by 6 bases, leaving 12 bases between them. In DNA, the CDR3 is TGTGCCACCAGCAGAGGTTACCGCAGGGCTGAAGCTTTCTTT. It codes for CATSRGYRRAEAFF. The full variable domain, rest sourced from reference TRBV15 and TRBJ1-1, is DAMVIQNPRYQVTQFGKPVTLSCSQTLNHNVMYWYQQKSSQAPKLLFHYYDKDFNNEADTPDNFQSRRPNTSFCFLDIRSPGLGDTAMYLCATSRGYRRAEAFFGQGTRLTVV.

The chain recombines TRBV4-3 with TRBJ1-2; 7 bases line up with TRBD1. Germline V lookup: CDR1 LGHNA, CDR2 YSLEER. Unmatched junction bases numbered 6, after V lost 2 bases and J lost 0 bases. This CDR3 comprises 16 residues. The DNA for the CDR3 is TGCGCCAGCAGCCAAAAGGGACAGACCCCTAACTATGGCTACACCTTC. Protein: CASSQKGQTPNYGYTF.

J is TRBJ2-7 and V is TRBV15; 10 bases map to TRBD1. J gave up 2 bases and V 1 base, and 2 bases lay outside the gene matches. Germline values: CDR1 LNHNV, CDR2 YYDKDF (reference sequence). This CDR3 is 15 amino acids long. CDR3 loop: CATSRGGTGAYEQYF. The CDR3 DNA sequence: TGTGCCACCAGCAGAGGAGGGACAGGGGCCTACGAGCAGTACTTC. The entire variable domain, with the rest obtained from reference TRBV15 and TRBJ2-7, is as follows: DAMVIQNPRYQVTQFGKPVTLSCSQTLNHNVMYWYQQKSSQAPKLLFHYYDKDFNNEADTPDNFQSRRPNTSFCFLDIRSPGLGDTAMYLCATSRGGTGAYEQYFGPGTRLTVT.

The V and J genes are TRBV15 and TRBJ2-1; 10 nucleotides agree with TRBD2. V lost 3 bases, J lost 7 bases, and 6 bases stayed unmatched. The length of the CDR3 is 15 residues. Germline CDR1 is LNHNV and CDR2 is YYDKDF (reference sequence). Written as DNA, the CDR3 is TGTGCCACCAGCAGGGGGACTAGCGAGAATAATGAGCAGTTCTTC. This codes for CATSRGTSENNEQFF.